One and the same sample provided the 12 T cell receptor beta chains below, sequenced in a study of cytomegalovirus exposure and HLA in healthy donors. The PCR ran on 60 Vbeta and 13 Jbeta primers. Assay: immunoSEQ multiplex PCR; the TCRdb copy retains only in-frame clones and omits some. The sample includes some 170,000 clones, roughly 80% of them seen just once. Material for sequencing was PBMCs. The receptors stem from a man aged 18 to 30 in good health and CMV-seropositive.

The chain links TRBV19 to TRBJ2-7, with 9 bases identical to TRBD1. The CDR3 is 14 residues long. The V and J ends lost 4 bases and 1 base, in that order; junction bases with no gene match: 2. Germline V lookup: CDR1 LNHDA, CDR2 SQIVND (reference sequence). CDR3 sequence reads: CASSNGQGSYEQYF. DNA of the CDR3: TGTGCCAGTAGTAATGGACAGGGGTCCTACGAGCAGTACTTC.

The chain joins TRBV5-1 to TRBJ1-3; no clear D. This CDR3 has 15 residues. The V end was cut by 6 bases, the J end by 10 bases, with 23 bases between. Germline V gene data show CDR1 as SGHRS and CDR2 as YFSETQ. The CDR3 loop is CASTRDGDIRETIYF. CDR3 in DNA: TGCGCCAGCACCCGCGACGGAGACATCCGGGAGACCATATATTTT.

This chain uses TRBV14 with TRBJ2-7; TRBD1 might be the D (5 bases). From germline, CDR1 is SGHDN and CDR2 FVKESK. This CDR3 has 14 amino acids. The germline V and J ends were trimmed by 4 bases and 9 bases, with 19 bases remaining between them. CDR3 residues: CASSPLIAGRWQYF. In DNA, the CDR3 is TGTGCCAGCAGCCCCTTGATAGCAGGGCGATGGCAGTACTTC.

V usage is TRBV5-1 and J usage is TRBJ2-6, with D possibly TRBD1 on 6 matching bases. Trimming cost V 0 bases and J 4 bases, with 11 bases left between them. This CDR3 comprises 16 residues. CDR1 and CDR2 (germline): SGHRS, YFSETQ. The CDR3: CASSLGQGYGANVLTF. The CDR3 DNA reads TGCGCCAGCAGCTTGGGGCAGGGGTACGGGGCCAACGTCCTGACTTTC.

This rearrangement joins TRBV6-1 to TRBJ2-3, with D possibly matching TRBD1 (6 bases). There are 15 residues in the CDR3. The germline CDR1 and CDR2 sequences are MNHNS and SASEGT. V was trimmed by 6 bases and J by 2 bases, leaving 15 bases between them. The CDR3 region is CASRGQRRYTDTQYF. The CDR3 nucleotides read TGTGCCAGCAGAGGACAGCGTAGATACACAGATACGCAGTATTTT.

This sequence joins TRBV30 and TRBJ1-2; D gene unclear. V lost 2 bases to trimming and J lost 7 bases, with 17 bases between them. CDR3 size: 14 residues. Germline V lookup: CDR1 GTSNPN, CDR2 SVGIG (reference sequence). The CDR3 nucleotides are TGTGCCTGGAGTTACCGGCGCGGATCGGGTGGCTACACCTTC. It specifies CAWSYRRGSGGYTF. Variable domain in full (rest from reference TRBV30 and TRBJ1-2): SQTIHQWPATLVQPVGSPLSLECTVEGTSNPNLYWYRQAAGRGLQLLFYSVGIGQISSEVPQNLSASRPQDRQFILSSKKLLLSDSGFYLCAWSYRRGSGGYTFGSGTRLTVV.

The rearrangement uses TRBV7-9 and TRBJ2-2, with 10 bases aligning to TRBD2. Germline V gives CDR1 SEHNR, CDR2 FQNEAQ (reference sequence). The CDR3 extends over 17 amino acids. The junction had 11 bases not matched to a gene; V was cut back by 6 bases and J by 4 bases. The CDR3 coding sequence is TGTGCCAGCAGTTCTAGCGGGGGCCCCTCGGGCACCGGGGAGCTGTTTTTT. Residues: CASSSSGGPSGTGELFF.

The V gene is TRBV7-2, the J gene TRBJ2-3; the match to TRBD2 covers 7 bases. Germline V lookup: CDR1 SGHTA, CDR2 FQGNSA. The J segment lost 11 bases and the V segment lost 1 base, leaving 12 bases of the junction unmatched. CDR3 size: 15 residues. The CDR3 region has the DNA TGTGCCAGCAGCTTAGGGGCTCGGGCGGGGGAAGAGCAGTATTTT. Amino acid sequence: CASSLGARAGEEQYF.

This clone was seen more than once but under ten times. The chain uses TRBV5-4 and TRBJ2-7; 11 bases match TRBD2. This CDR3 contains 15 residues. V trimming: 5 bases; J trimming: 3 bases; junction bases outside the gene matches: 7. From germline, CDR1 is SGHNT and CDR2 YYREEE (reference sequence). As DNA, the CDR3 is TGTGCCAGCAGGTCCAGACTAGCGGGACGCTACGAGCAGTACTTC. Protein: CASRSRLAGRYEQYF.

This clone was recorded only once. The CDR3 nucleotides read TGTGCCAGCAGCTTAGAGATGGGCAGGGCTGATGGCTACACCTTC. Protein sequence: CASSLEMGRADGYTF. The rearrangement links TRBV7-2 to TRBJ1-2, with D maybe TRBD1 (5 bases). Germline V gives CDR1 SGHTA, CDR2 FQGNSA. The CDR3 has 15 residues. Trimming pared 1 base from V and 6 bases from J, leaving 15 bases between.

The chain is built from TRBV4-2 and TRBJ2-2, with 10 bases aligning to TRBD1. The V gene's germline CDR1 is LGHNA and CDR2 YNFKEQ. The CDR3 is made up of 16 amino acids. Losses at the gene ends were 3 bases for V and 7 bases for J; bases not matched to a gene: 8. CDR3 in amino acids: CASSHTGTGDIGELFF. The DNA for the CDR3 is TGTGCCAGCAGCCATACCGGGACAGGGGATATCGGGGAGCTGTTTTTT.

The chain uses TRBV29-1 and TRBJ2-2, with a tentative D call TRBD1 (5 bases). This CDR3 region has 13 residues. V was pared by 3 bases and J by 7 bases, with 12 bases between. The germline V gene has CDR1 SQVTM and CDR2 ANQGSEA. The DNA of the CDR3 is TGCAGCGTTGAGAACGACAGTTTCGGGGAGCTGTTTTTT. Translated: CSVENDSFGELFF.